This TCR beta chain was captured in a study of blood T cell repertoires in COVID-19 (dated by TCRdb to the early 2020s). Study-wide context: The collaborator samples originated in the United States, Italy and Spain and spanned the acute and convalescent phases of COVID-19. The prospective study material was composed of cDNA or gDNA derived from T cells, B-cell-depleted T cells, or PBMCs. Deeply sampled blood TCRbeta repertoires from subjects exposed to, actively infected with, or recovered from COVID-19 were included in the dataset. Nearly every sample came with metadata listing a de-identified subject ID, COVID-19 status, age in years and sex. Where available, HLA class I and class II types were taken from metadata supplied by the sample provider and were not determined by assay-based typing. Samples were obtained from the ongoing ImmuneRACE study (first 160 participants) and from 950 to 1,500 subjects provided by 6 global collaborators. The repertoires were made available in a free public database intended to serve as a resource for research on the immune response to SARS-CoV-2.

Collaborating institutions collected whole blood in K2EDTA tubes following their own protocols. For TCRbeta analysis, collaborators shipped samples as frozen whole blood, isolated PBMCs, or DNA extracted from either of those sample types. TCRbeta CDR3 regions were amplified from genomic DNA by means of the immunoSEQ Assay, a bias-controlled multiplex PCR. From the authors' description of their analysis: The number of nucleated cells in each sample was estimated from the amplification of reference gene primers within the assay. To quantify the absolute abundance of each unique TCRbeta CDR3 rearrangement, sequence reads were collapsed and filtered. For each sample, productive Simpson clonality was calculated by taking the square root of Simpson's diversity index across productive rearrangements. The table comes from immuneACCESS by way of TCRdb, which keeps in-frame sequences with V and J called. Part of the clones is missing from these tables; in studies checked, under half for an unresolved V gene and the rest for unknown reasons. The D gene and trimming were derived from the DNA, and the V and J assignments and clone size from that table. The sample table records around 220,000 clones; 65% to 90% of these occur just once. The biggest ten clones account for approximately 5% of the sample.

This clone has more than one count but fewer than ten. It has no known antigen specificity. No base-level quality is on record; no much larger clone is a single base apart. General study outcomes and caveats: How much clinical and demographic metadata was included differed by source and by participant, and the metadata was provided uncurated.

CDR1 and CDR2 are read off the germline V gene (reference sequence) as LGHDT and YNNKEL. From the cysteine up to the phenylalanine, the CDR3 has a length of 15 residues. Of the read, only the CDR3 DNA is kept; its 45 bases are in frame from base 1. Cut back by 5 bases and 7 bases, the V and J ends lie 17 bases apart. The rearrangement combines TRBV3-1 (or the pseudogene TRBV3-2) with TRBJ1-4; matching of 6 bases hints at TRBD1 as the D gene. Sample: peripheral blood. The clonotype was recovered from a woman at least 80 years old with active or convalescent COVID-19. CDR3 region: CASSLWTEGSEKLFF. The DNA sequence follows: TGTGCCAGCAGCTTATGGACAGAAGGGAGTGAAAAACTGTTTTTT.